This T cell receptor beta chain was obtained from a study of blood T cell repertoires in COVID-19. For the study at large: Both acute and convalescent COVID-19 samples were obtained from the United States, Italy and Spain.

Authors' methods: Using reference gene primer amplification, nucleated cell counts were estimated. Some clones are missing from TCRdb's copy, which holds only in-frame ones; the method was immunoSEQ multiplex PCR. D and trimming come from the DNA, and the V and J calls and clone size come from that table. Of hundreds of thousands of clones in the sample, roughly nine tenths were seen once. One Seattle source followed patients from active infection through their disease course. The sequenced sample was peripheral blood. The source is a woman aged 30 to 39 with COVID-19, enrolled during active disease.

CDR3 in amino acids: CASSQTVNTGELFF. CDR3 nucleotide sequence: TGTGCCAGCAGCCAGACTGTGAACACCGGGGAGCTGTTTTTT. The chain joins TRBV7-9 to TRBJ2-2; D is unclear. Trimming removed 5 bases at V and 1 base at J, with 8 bases between. This CDR3 is 14 amino acids long. Looked up from germline, CDR1 is SEHNR and CDR2 is FQNEAQ (reference sequence).